This T cell receptor beta chain was recovered during a study of blood T cell repertoires in COVID-19 (dated by TCRdb to about 2020). About the full investigation: Collaborator samples came from the United States, Italy and Spain and covered acute and convalescent phases of COVID-19. HLA class I and class II types, where available, came from metadata supplied by the sample provider rather than from assay-based typing. The prospective study material was composed of cDNA or gDNA derived from T cells, B-cell-depleted T cells, or PBMCs. The dataset comprised deeply sampled blood TCRbeta repertoires from subjects exposed to, actively infected with, or recovered from COVID-19. The repertoires were made available in a free public database intended to serve as a resource for research on the immune response to SARS-CoV-2. A de-identified subject ID, COVID-19 status, age in years and sex were almost always included in the sample metadata. The samples were drawn from the first 160 participants of the ongoing ImmuneRACE study and from 950 to 1,500 subjects provided by 6 global collaborators.

A note on this clone: Its antigen is not yet known. Within one base of it there is no much larger clone, and no base qualities were kept.

Samples from volunteer blood donors who had recovered from COVID-19 were contributed by a second Seattle source. Collaborating institutions collected whole blood in K2EDTA tubes following their own protocols. For TCRbeta analysis, collaborator samples were shipped as frozen whole blood, as isolated PBMCs, or as DNA extracted from either sample type. Findings and caveats that apply to the study as a whole: The quantity of clinical and demographic metadata differed by source and by participant and was supplied without curation.

The immunoSEQ Assay, a bias-controlled multiplex PCR, was used to amplify TCRbeta CDR3 regions from genomic DNA. Under the source paper's analysis protocol: The number of nucleated cells in each sample was estimated from the amplification of reference gene primers within the assay. To quantify the absolute abundance of each unique TCRbeta CDR3 rearrangement, sequence reads were collapsed and filtered. For each sample, productive Simpson clonality was calculated as the square root of Simpson's diversity index across productive rearrangements. Imported from immuneACCESS, the table was reduced by TCRdb to in-frame sequences with V and J called. These copies leave out some clones; in studies compared against another copy, an unresolved V gene accounts for under half, and the cause of the remainder is not known. That table supplies the V and J calls and clone size; D and trimming were determined from the DNA. A total of under 300,000 clones appear in this sample, 84% of them only once. Roughly 1.4% of the sample is held by the ten biggest clonotypes.

Deletion took 0 bases off V and 4 bases off J, with a span of 8 bases between the germline ends. The germline V gene specifies SGHAT as CDR1 and FQNNGV as CDR2. Including cysteine and phenylalanine, the CDR3 has 14 amino acids. The sequence is cut down to CDR3 DNA, 42 bases in frame from base 1. The sequenced sample consisted of peripheral blood. This clonotype was obtained from a woman aged 40-49 years who had recovered from COVID-19. Here the chain combines TRBV11-2 and TRBJ2-3, with no confident D gene call. This receptor carries the CDR3 CASSLDLRSDTQYF. In nucleotides, the sequence is TGTGCCAGCAGCTTAGATCTTCGGTCAGATACGCAGTATTTT.